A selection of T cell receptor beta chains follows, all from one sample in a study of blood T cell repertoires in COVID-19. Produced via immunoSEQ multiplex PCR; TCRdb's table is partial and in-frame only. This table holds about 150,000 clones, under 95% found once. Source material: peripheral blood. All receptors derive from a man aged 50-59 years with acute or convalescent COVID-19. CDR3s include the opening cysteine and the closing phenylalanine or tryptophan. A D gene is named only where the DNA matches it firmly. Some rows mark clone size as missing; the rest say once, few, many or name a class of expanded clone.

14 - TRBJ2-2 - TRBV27 CASSLQGNTGELFF TGTGCCAGCAGCCTACAGGGAAACACCGGGGAGCTGTTTTTT
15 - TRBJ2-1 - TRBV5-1 CASSLAGDNYNEQFF TGCGCCAGCAGCTTGGCCGGTGATAATTACAATGAGCAGTTCTTC
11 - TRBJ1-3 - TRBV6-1 CASSDGGARVF TGTGCCAGCAGTGATGGTGGGGCGCGCGTTTTT
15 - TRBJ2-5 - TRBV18 CASSPIQDFQETQYF TGTGCCAGCTCACCAATACAGGATTTTCAAGAGACCCAGTACTTC
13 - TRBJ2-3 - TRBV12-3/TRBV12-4 CASSFLVSDTQYF TGTGCCAGCAGTTTCCTAGTGTCAGATACGCAGTATTTT
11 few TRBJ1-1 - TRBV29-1 CSVRDRTEAFF TGCAGCGTGCGCGACAGGACTGAAGCTTTCTTT
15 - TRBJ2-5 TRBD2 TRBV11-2 CASSLRTSGEETQYF TGTGCCAGCAGCTTACGGACTAGCGGAGAAGAGACCCAGTACTTC
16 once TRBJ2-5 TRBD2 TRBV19 CASSPFDATGGETQYF TGTGCCAGTAGTCCCTTCGATGCGACGGGGGGAGAGACCCAGTACTTC
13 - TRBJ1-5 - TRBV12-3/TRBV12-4 CASSQVGRQPQHF TGTGCCAGCAGTCAGGTGGGGCGACAGCCCCAGCATTTT
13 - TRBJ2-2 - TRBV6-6 CASSFQGSGELFF TGTGCCAGCAGTTTCCAGGGCTCCGGGGAGCTGTTTTTT
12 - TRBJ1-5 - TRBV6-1 CASSDGDQPQHF TGTGCCAGCAGTGACGGAGATCAGCCCCAGCATTTT
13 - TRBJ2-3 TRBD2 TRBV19 CASGGVYTDTQYF TGTGCCTCGGGGGGGGTCTACACAGATACGCAGTATTTT
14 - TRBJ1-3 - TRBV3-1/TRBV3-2 CASHSRDSGNTIYF TGTGCCAGTCATTCGAGGGATTCTGGAAACACCATATATTTT
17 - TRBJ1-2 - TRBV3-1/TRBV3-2 CASSPSEIGVVPYGYTF TGTGCCAGCAGCCCATCCGAGATAGGGGTAGTTCCCTATGGCTACACCTTC
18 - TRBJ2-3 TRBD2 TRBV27 CASSPLAGGMGSTDTQYF TGTGCCAGCAGTCCATTAGCGGGGGGAATGGGGAGCACAGATACGCAGTATTTT
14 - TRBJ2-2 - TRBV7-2 CASSLVGQTGELFF TGTGCCAGCAGCTTAGTGGGCCAGACCGGGGAGCTGTTTTTT
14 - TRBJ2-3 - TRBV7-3 CASSLQGSTDTQYF TGTGCCAGCAGCTTACAGGGGAGCACAGATACGCAGTATTTT
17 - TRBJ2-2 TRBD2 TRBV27 CASSRGVQRGNTGELFF TGTGCCAGCAGTCGGGGGGTACAGCGGGGGAACACCGGGGAGCTGTTTTTT
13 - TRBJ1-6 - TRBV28 CASSRDPNSPLHF TGTGCCAGCAGCCGGGATCCTAATTCACCCCTCCACTTT
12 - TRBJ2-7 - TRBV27 CASSSPAYEQYF TGTGCCAGCAGTTCCCCGGCCTACGAGCAGTACTTC
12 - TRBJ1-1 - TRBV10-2 CASSSGGTEAFF TGCGCCAGCAGTTCCGGGGGGACTGAAGCTTTCTTT
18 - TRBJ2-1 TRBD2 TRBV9 CASSANPGLAGYNNEQFF TGTGCCAGCAGCGCAAACCCGGGACTAGCGGGTTATAACAATGAGCAGTTCTTC
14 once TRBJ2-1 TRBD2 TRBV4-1 CASSQGLAGLEQFF TGCGCCAGCAGCCAGGGACTAGCGGGACTTGAGCAGTTCTTC
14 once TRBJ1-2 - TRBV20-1 CSASRAGDNYGYTF TGCAGTGCTAGTCGGGCAGGGGATAATTATGGCTACACCTTC
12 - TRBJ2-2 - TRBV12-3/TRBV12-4 CASSHRAGELFF TGTGCCAGCAGTCACAGGGCCGGGGAGCTGTTTTTT
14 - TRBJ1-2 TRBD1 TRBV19 CASIPTGRVDGYTF TGTGCCAGTATCCCGACAGGGAGAGTAGATGGCTACACCTTC
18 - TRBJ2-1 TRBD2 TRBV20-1 CSASGVGLAAKRYNEQFF TGCAGTGCTAGTGGGGTGGGACTAGCGGCCAAACGCTACAATGAGCAGTTCTTC
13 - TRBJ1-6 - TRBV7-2 CASSTITQSPLHF TGTGCCAGCAGCACTATTACACAATCACCCCTCCACTTT
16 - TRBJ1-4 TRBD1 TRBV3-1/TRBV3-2 CASSQDYRQGARKLFF TGTGCCAGCAGCCAAGATTATAGACAGGGGGCCCGGAAGCTGTTTTTT
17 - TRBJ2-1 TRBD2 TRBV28 CASSLGLLAGATNEQFF TGTGCCAGCAGTTTAGGGCTTCTAGCGGGAGCGACCAATGAGCAGTTCTTC
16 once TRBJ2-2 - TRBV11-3 CASSLRGSLGTGELFF TGTGCCAGCAGCTTAAGGGGGAGCCTAGGTACCGGGGAGCTGTTTTTT